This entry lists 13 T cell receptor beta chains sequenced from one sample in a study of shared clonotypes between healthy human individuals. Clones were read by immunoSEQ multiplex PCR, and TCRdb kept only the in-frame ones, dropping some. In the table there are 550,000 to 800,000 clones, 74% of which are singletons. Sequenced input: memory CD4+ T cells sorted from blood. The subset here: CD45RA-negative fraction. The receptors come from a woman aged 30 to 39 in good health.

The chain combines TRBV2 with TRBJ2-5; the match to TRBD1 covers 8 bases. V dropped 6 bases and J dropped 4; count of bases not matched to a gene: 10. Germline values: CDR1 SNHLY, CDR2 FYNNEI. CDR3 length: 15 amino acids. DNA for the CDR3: TGTGCCAGCAGCTATCTGACAGGGGTCGGAGAGACCCAGTACTTC. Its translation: CASSYLTGVGETQYF.

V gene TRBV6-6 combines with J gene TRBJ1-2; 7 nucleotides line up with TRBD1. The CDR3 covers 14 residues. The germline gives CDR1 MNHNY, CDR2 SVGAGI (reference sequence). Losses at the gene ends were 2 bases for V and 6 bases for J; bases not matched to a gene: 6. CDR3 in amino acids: CASSYGGGADGYTF. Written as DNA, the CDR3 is TGTGCCAGCAGTTACGGAGGGGGCGCCGATGGCTACACCTTC.

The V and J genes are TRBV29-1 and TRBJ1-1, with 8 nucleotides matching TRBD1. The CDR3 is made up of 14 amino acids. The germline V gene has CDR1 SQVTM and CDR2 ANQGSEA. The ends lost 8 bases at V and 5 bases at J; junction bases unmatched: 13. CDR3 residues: CSTLITGGSTEAFF. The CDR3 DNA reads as TGCAGCACCCTCATAACAGGGGGGAGTACTGAAGCTTTCTTT. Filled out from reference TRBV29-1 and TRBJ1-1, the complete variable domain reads SAVISQKPSRDICQRGTSLTIQCQVDSQVTMMFWYRQQPGQSLTLIATANQGSEATYESGFVIDKFPISRPNLTFSTLTVSNMSPEDSSIYLCSTLITGGSTEAFFGQGTRLTVV.

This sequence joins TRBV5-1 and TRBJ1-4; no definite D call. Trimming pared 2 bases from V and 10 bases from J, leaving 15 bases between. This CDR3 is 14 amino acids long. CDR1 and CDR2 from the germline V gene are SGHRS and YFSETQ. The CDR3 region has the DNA TGCGCCAGCAGCTTAGAGGACTACGGTGGAAAACTGTTTTTT. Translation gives CASSLEDYGGKLFF.

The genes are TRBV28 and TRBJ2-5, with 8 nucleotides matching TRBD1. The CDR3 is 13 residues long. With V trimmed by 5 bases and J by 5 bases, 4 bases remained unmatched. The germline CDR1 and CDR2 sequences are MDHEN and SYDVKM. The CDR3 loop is CASSGGQVETQYF. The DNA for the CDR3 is TGTGCCAGCAGTGGGGGACAGGTGGAGACCCAGTACTTC.

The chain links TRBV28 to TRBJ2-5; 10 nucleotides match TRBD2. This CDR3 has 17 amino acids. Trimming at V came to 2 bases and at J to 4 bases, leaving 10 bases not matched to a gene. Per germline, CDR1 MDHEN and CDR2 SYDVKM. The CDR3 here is CASSLGSTSGTGETQYF. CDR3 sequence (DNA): TGTGCCAGCAGTTTAGGCTCTACTAGCGGGACGGGAGAGACCCAGTACTTC. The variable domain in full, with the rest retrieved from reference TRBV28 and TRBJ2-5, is DVKVTQSSRYLVKRTGEKVFLECVQDMDHENMFWYRQDPGLGLRLIYFSYDVKMKEKGDIPEGYSVSREKKERFSLILESASTNQTSMYLCASSLGSTSGTGETQYFGPGTRLLVL.

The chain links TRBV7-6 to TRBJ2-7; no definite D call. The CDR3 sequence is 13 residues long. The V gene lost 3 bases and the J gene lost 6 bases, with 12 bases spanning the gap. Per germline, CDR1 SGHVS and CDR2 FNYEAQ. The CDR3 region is CASSFTDNSEQYF. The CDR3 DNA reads TGTGCCAGCAGCTTCACCGATAATAGCGAGCAGTACTTC. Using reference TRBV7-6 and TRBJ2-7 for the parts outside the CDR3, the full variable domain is GAGVSQSPRYKVTKRGQDVALRCDPISGHVSLYWYRQALGQGPEFLTYFNYEAQQDKSGLPNDRFSAERPEGSISTLTIQRTEQRDSAMYRCASSFTDNSEQYFGPGTRLTVT.

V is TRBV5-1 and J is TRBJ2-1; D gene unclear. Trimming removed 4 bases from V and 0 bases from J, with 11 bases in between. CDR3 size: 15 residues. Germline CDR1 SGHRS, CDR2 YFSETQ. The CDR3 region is CASSRDHSSYNEQFF. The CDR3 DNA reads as TGCGCCAGCAGCCGAGACCACTCCTCCTACAATGAGCAGTTCTTC.

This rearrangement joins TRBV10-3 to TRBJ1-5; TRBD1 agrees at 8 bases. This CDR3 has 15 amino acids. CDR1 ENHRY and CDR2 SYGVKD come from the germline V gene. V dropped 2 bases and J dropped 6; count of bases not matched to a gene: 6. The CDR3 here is CAISERQGLGQPQHF. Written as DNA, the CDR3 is TGTGCCATCAGTGAGCGACAGGGGCTAGGTCAGCCCCAGCATTTT.

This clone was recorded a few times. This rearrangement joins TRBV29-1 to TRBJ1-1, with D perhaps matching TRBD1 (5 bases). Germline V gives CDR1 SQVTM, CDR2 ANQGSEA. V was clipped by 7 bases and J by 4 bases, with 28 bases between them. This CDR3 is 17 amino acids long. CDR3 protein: CSAEAAGRDRGGTEAFF. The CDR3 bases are TGCAGCGCCGAGGCCGCAGGGAGAGATCGAGGAGGCACTGAAGCTTTCTTT.

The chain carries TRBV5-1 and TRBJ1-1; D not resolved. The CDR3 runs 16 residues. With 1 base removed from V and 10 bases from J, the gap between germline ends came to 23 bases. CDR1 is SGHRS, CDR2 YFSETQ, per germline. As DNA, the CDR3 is TGCGCCAGCAGCTTGATCGGACGGCCGGGAGATCTCGGAGCTTTCTTT. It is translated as CASSLIGRPGDLGAFF. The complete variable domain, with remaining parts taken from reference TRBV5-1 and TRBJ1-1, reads KAGVTQTPRYLIKTRGQQVTLSCSPISGHRSVSWYQQTPGQGLQFLFEYFSETQRNKGNFPGRFSGRQFSNSRSEMNVSTLELGDSALYLCASSLIGRPGDLGAFFGQGTRLTVV.

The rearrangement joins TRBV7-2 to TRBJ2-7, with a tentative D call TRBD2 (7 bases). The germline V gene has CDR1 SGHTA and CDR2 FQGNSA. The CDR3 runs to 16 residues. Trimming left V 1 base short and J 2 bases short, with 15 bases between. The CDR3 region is CASSLEAGAVAYEQYF. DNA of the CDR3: TGTGCCAGCAGCTTAGAGGCGGGGGCTGTGGCCTACGAGCAGTACTTC. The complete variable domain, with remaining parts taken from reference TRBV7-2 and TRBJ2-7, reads GAGVSQSPSNKVTEKGKDVELRCDPISGHTALYWYRQSLGQGLEFLIYFQGNSAPDKSGLPSDRFSAERTGGSVSTLTIQRTQQEDSAVYLCASSLEAGAVAYEQYFGPGTRLTVT.

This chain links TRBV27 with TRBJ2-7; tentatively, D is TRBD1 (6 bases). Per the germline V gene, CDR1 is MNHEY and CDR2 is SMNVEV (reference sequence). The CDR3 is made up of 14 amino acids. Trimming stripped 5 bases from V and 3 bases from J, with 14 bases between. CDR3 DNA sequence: TGTGCCAGCAGTCTACGCGGACAGCTCTACGAGCAGTACTTC. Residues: CASSLRGQLYEQYF.